This TCR beta chain came from a study of vaccination and CD4 T cells after COVID-19. Study-wide results and limits: A relatively small number of convalescent patients were studied, and no early post-infection timepoints were included.

To note about this clonotype: Its matching antigen is unknown.

Noted treatment: roughly ten-day PBMC culture with coronavirus spike peptide pools or control peptides (ViraFEST assay). Germline CDR1 is MNHNS and CDR2 is SASEGT. V lost 7 bases to trimming and J lost 0 bases; unmatched junction nucleotides: 2. The CDR3 consists of 14 residues. Cultured CD4+ T cell DNA was sequenced using the Oncomine TCR Beta short-read assay. TCRdb passed the PCR reads through MiXCR, listing each CDR3 protein once. The data show 9,500 to 15,000 distinct CDR3 sequences, 61% seen once. The TCR sequence derives from a human donor who had recovered from COVID-19. Sequenced sample: CD4+ T cells from blood, cultured in vitro. The genes are TRBV6-1 and TRBJ2-3, with 9 bases that match TRBD2. CDR3 region: CASIAGGSTDTQYF. The CDR3 DNA sequence: TGTGCCAGCATTGCGGGGGGGAGCACAGATACGCAGTATTTT.